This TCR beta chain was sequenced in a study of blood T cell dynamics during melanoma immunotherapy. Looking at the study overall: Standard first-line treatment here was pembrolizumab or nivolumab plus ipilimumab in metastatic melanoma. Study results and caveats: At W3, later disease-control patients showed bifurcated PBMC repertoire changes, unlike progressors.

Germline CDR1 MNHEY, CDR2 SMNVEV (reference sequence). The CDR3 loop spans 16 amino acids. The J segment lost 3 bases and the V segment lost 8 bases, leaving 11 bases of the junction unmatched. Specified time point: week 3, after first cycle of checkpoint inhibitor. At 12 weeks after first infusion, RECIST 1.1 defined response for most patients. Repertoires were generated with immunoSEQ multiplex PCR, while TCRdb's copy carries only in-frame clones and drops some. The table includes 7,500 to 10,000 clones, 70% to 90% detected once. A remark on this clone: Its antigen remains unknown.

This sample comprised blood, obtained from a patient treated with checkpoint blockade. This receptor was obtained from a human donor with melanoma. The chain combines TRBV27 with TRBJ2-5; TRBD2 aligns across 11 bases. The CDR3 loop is CASAPGTGLAEETQYF. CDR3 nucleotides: TGTGCCAGCGCACCGGGGACGGGACTAGCGGAAGAGACCCAGTACTTC.